This T cell receptor beta chain was captured by sequencing in a study of Ad26.COV2.S vaccination and SARS-CoV-2 variants. Of note for this clone: Its specificity is not known.

Measured with immunoSEQ multiplex PCR; TCRdb has only the in-frame clones, and not every one. The sample comprises some 190,000 clones, roughly 85% of which are singletons, and around 6.3% rests with the top ten. Trimming cost V 5 bases and J 4 bases, with 15 bases left between them. Germline V gene lookup returns CDR1 SEHNR and CDR2 FQNEAQ (reference sequence). This CDR3 is built from 14 residues. Overall study findings and caveats: Vaccinees showed greater spike-specific TCR breadth than placebo recipients.

The rearrangement uses TRBV7-9 and TRBJ2-7; weak D call: TRBD1 (5 bases). The origin of this receptor is a human donor who had recovered from COVID-19. Here the sequenced sample was peripheral blood, taken after recovery from COVID-19. CDR3 in DNA: TGTGCCAGCAGCGCCCTCTCTGACAGATACGAGCAGTACTTC. Its protein is CASSALSDRYEQYF.